The next 14 T cell receptor beta chains were all read from a single sample in a study of CD8 T cells in ankylosing spondylitis. One entry per CDR3 protein, called by TCRdb with MiXCR from the 5' RACE reads. The data show 300,000 to 400,000 distinct CDR3 sequences, with 9.5% to 13% seen just once and roughly 9.2% held by the top ten. The sequenced material came from blood, either unsorted or a sorted T cell fraction (not recorded which). These receptors came from a female donor with ankylosing spondylitis or in good health (not recorded which).

There are many counts of this clonotype. The gene calls are TRBV7-9 and TRBJ2-1, with TRBD1 as a possible D gene (6 bases). The ends were cut back, 0 bases at V and 1 base at J, with 7 bases in the middle. The CDR3 has 15 amino acids. Germline CDR1 is SEHNR and CDR2 is FQNEAQ (reference sequence). CDR3 protein: CASSLAGTSYNEQFF. The DNA for the CDR3 is TGTGCCAGCAGCTTAGCCGGGACATCCTACAATGAGCAGTTCTTC.

There are a few counts of this clonotype. This rearrangement joins TRBV12-3 or TRBV12-4 to TRBJ1-5, with D hard to call. With 1 base removed from V and 3 bases from J, the gap between germline ends came to 10 bases. The CDR3 has 15 residues. CDR3 amino acids: CASSLDRTTNQPQHF. For the CDR3, the DNA is TGTGCCAGCAGTTTAGACAGAACTACCAATCAGCCCCAGCATTTT.

This clonotype was observed at least ten times. The V gene is TRBV29-1, the J gene TRBJ1-1, with unresolved D. Germline CDR1 and CDR2: SQVTM and ANQGSEA. This CDR3 has 13 amino acids. The V end lost 6 bases, the J end lost 0 bases, and 11 bases lay between the germline ends. In nucleotides, the CDR3 is TGCAGCGTGGCCGGGAGGTTGAACACTGAAGCTTTCTTT. The encoded protein is CSVAGRLNTEAFF.

This clonotype was observed at least ten times. The rearrangement joins TRBV5-1 to TRBJ1-6; D is unresolved. The CDR3 has 15 amino acids. Germline V gene sequence: CDR1 SGHRS, CDR2 YFSETQ. The V and J ends lost 5 bases and 0 bases respectively, with 9 bases between them. In DNA form, the CDR3 reads TGCGCCAGCAGTGGGGAGAGCTCCTATAATTCACCCCTCCACTTT. Translated, it gives CASSGESSYNSPLHF.

This clonotype came up many times. V and J are TRBV11-2 and TRBJ2-7; D unclear. Trimming cost V 5 bases and J 1 base, with 21 bases left between them. Germline assignment: CDR1 SGHAT and CDR2 FQNNGV. This CDR3 comprises 17 residues. Written as DNA, the CDR3 is TGTGCCAGCAGCCCTTTCCCCAAGTCCGTTGGGTCCTACGAGCAGTACTTC. Amino acid sequence: CASSPFPKSVGSYEQYF. The variable domain in full, with the rest retrieved from reference TRBV11-2 and TRBJ2-7, is EAGVAQSPRYKIIEKRQSVAFWCNPISGHATLYWYQQILGQGPKLLIQFQNNGVVDDSQLPKDRFSAERLKGVDSTLKIQPAKLEDSAVYLCASSPFPKSVGSYEQYFGPGTRLTVT.

Ten or more counts support this clonotype. The chain links TRBV20-1 to TRBJ2-1, with D perhaps TRBD2 (6 bases). With 1 base removed from V and 6 bases from J, the gap between germline ends came to 16 bases. Germline loops: CDR1 DFQATT, CDR2 SNEGSKA (reference sequence). The length of the CDR3 is 15 residues. The CDR3 loop reads CSARGTILAFNEQFF. The CDR3 DNA reads TGCAGTGCTAGAGGTACAATTCTAGCGTTCAATGAGCAGTTCTTC.

This clonotype has ten or more counts. This chain links TRBV7-2 with TRBJ1-2; a weak D match, TRBD1 (6 bases). Trimming removed 3 bases from V and 0 bases from J, with 11 bases in between. CDR1 is SGHTA and CDR2 is FQGNSA in the germline V gene. There are 15 residues in the CDR3. The CDR3 bases are TGTGCCAGCAGCTTTCCCGGACAGACTAACTATGGCTACACCTTC. It specifies CASSFPGQTNYGYTF. The full variable domain, rest sourced from reference TRBV7-2 and TRBJ1-2, is GAGVSQSPSNKVTEKGKDVELRCDPISGHTALYWYRQSLGQGLEFLIYFQGNSAPDKSGLPSDRFSAERTGGSVSTLTIQRTQQEDSAVYLCASSFPGQTNYGYTFGSGTRLTVV.

This clonotype was counted ten times or more. This chain connects TRBV6-1 to TRBJ1-4; 7 bases align to TRBD1. The ends lost 6 bases at V and 3 bases at J; junction bases unmatched: 1. The CDR3 contains 13 residues. Germline lookup yields CDR1 MNHNS and CDR2 SASEGT. The CDR3 protein is CASRQGSNEKLFF. The CDR3 region has the DNA TGTGCCAGCAGACAGGGGTCTAATGAAAAACTGTTTTTT.

Concerning this clonotype: This sequence may be a read error, since a much larger clone differs from it by one base. The chain couples TRBV7-9 to TRBJ1-3; the match to TRBD1 covers 9 bases. Germline CDR1 is SEHNR and CDR2 is FQNEAQ (reference sequence). This CDR3 comprises 15 residues. DNA of the CDR3: TGTGCCAGCAGCGAAGGACAGGGGTTTTATAACACCATACATTTT. It is translated as CASSEGQGFYNTIHF.

This clonotype was found many times. The V gene is TRBV25-1, the J gene TRBJ2-5; 7 bases are shared with TRBD2. Germline V lookup: CDR1 MGHDK, CDR2 SYGVNS. The CDR3 runs to 13 residues. V was clipped by 6 bases and J by 4 bases; unmatched bases: 5. The DNA for the CDR3 is TGTGCCAGCAGAATGGGAGGGAGAGAGACCCAGTACTTC. It is translated as CASRMGGRETQYF.

This clonotype came up many times. This chain connects TRBV10-1 to TRBJ2-2, with D possibly matching TRBD1 (5 bases). V lost 2 bases and J 7 bases, leaving 14 bases between the germline ends. Germline CDR1 and CDR2: WNHNN and SYGVQD (reference sequence). The CDR3 spans 15 residues. The CDR3 region is CASSERSTRVGELFF. The CDR3 region has the DNA TGCGCCAGCAGTGAGCGCTCTACCAGGGTCGGGGAGCTGTTTTTT.

The CDR3 DNA follows: TGCAGTGCTCCTGAGGGGGGCAATGGCTACACCTTC. This translates into CSAPEGGNGYTF. V is TRBV20-1 and J is TRBJ1-2; a weak D match, TRBD1 (6 bases). The V and J ends lost 5 bases and 6 bases respectively, with 13 bases between them. Germline CDR1 DFQATT, CDR2 SNEGSKA (reference sequence). The CDR3 contains 12 residues.

This clonotype was counted ten times or more. The chain recombines TRBV5-4 with TRBJ2-1; 10 nucleotides match TRBD2. The germline CDR1 and CDR2 sequences are SGHNT and YYREEE (reference sequence). The CDR3 extends over 15 amino acids. V was clipped by 0 bases and J by 8 bases; unmatched bases: 5. CDR3 coding DNA: TGTGCCAGCAGCTTGGCAAGCGGGGGGGCACATGAGCAGTTCTTC. It encodes CASSLASGGAHEQFF.

This clonotype was found many times. The rearrangement joins TRBV12-3 or TRBV12-4 to TRBJ2-3; no firm D call. The CDR3 loop spans 15 amino acids. V lost 5 bases, J lost 3 bases, and 15 bases lay in between. The CDR3 protein is CASSLRLLGTDTQYF. CDR3 in DNA: TGTGCCAGCAGTCTCAGGCTGCTTGGGACAGATACGCAGTATTTT.